The text below deals with one T cell receptor (beta chain). Its antigen is unknown. The record originates from a study of cytomegalovirus exposure and HLA in healthy donors. Study summary: The same platform used for the approximately 670 first-cohort repertoires was also used for the 120 or so validation repertoires, as a later analysis reported.

Sequencing was performed with immunoSEQ multiplex PCR; in TCRdb, only in-frame clones are kept and a portion is missing. The sample shows 90,000 to 150,000 clones, 88% of them seen only once. The donors were members of the validation cohort, which comprised roughly 130 subjects and was separate from the first cohort of 600 to 850 subjects. General study findings and limits: Cytomegalovirus association was assigned to more than 150 TCR beta chains.

CDR1 SGDLS and CDR2 YYNGEE come from the germline V gene. This CDR3 spans 16 amino acids. Unmatched junction bases numbered 8, after V lost 0 bases and J lost 8 bases. The sequencing input was PBMCs. The TCR originated in a woman aged 18 to 35 in good health and CMV-seropositive. This chain uses TRBV9 with TRBJ2-1; TRBD2 aligns across 10 bases. The CDR3 nucleotides read TGTGCCAGCAGCGTAGAGGGTAGCGGGGGGTGGGATGAGCAGTTCTTC. Amino acids: CASSVEGSGGWDEQFF.